Below are 27 T cell receptor beta chains sequenced from a single sample in a study of blood T cells in healthy people across ages. A sample-barcoded 5' primer and a J-beta primer mix were used in a second PCR of about 6 to 12 cycles. TCRdb fed the 5' RACE reads into MiXCR, producing one record per CDR3 protein. This sample has over a million distinct CDR3 sequences, with approximately 38% found just once. Sequencing was performed on blood. These receptors originate from a woman aged 18-29 years in good health.

The chain couples TRBV6-1 to TRBJ2-1; 13 bases agree with TRBD2. Germline loops: CDR1 MNHNS, CDR2 SASEGT. V lost 6 bases and J lost 15; bases outside the gene matches: 11. This CDR3 is built from 14 residues. CDR3 DNA: TGTGCCAGCAGGGGACTAGCGGGATTAGCTTCTCGGTTCTTC. Residues: CASRGLAGLASRFF.

This chain uses TRBV29-1 with TRBJ2-1, with 9 bases matching TRBD1. Per germline, CDR1 SQVTM and CDR2 ANQGSEA. Trimming removed 6 bases from V and 9 bases from J; junction bases left unmatched: 12. CDR3 length equals 14 residues. The CDR3: CSVARDRESSEQFF. As DNA, the CDR3 is TGCAGCGTCGCCCGGGACAGGGAATCAAGTGAGCAGTTCTTC.

This clonotype appeared a few times. V is TRBV6-6 and J is TRBJ2-5, with a weak D call TRBD2 (5 bases). V shed 2 bases and J shed 5 bases, with 9 bases lying between them. This CDR3 region has 13 residues. The germline V gene encodes CDR1 MNHNY and CDR2 SVGAGI (reference sequence). DNA of the CDR3: TGTGCCAGCAGTTACGGACTGTGGGAGACCCAGTACTTC. It specifies CASSYGLWETQYF.

The rearrangement joins TRBV6-1 to TRBJ1-5; 8 bases map to TRBD1. J lost 5 bases, V lost 3 bases, and 6 bases had no gene match. From germline, CDR1 is MNHNS and CDR2 SASEGT. This CDR3 region has 15 residues. The CDR3 bases are TGTGCCAGCAGTGAGTTCGGGACAGGATATCAGCCCCAGCATTTT. It encodes CASSEFGTGYQPQHF.

This clonotype was recorded a few times. The J gene is TRBJ2-3, the V gene TRBV24-1, with 13 bases that match TRBD2. The ends lost 2 bases at V and 4 bases at J; junction bases unmatched: 5. The CDR3 sequence is 17 residues long. Germline V gene lookup returns CDR1 KGHDR and CDR2 SFDVKD. CDR3 bases: TGTGCCACCAGTGATTCTGGGACTAGCGGGAAATCAGATACGCAGTATTTT. Encoded protein: CATSDSGTSGKSDTQYF.

Only a few counts were recorded for this clonotype. The J gene is TRBJ2-1, the V gene TRBV12-3 or TRBV12-4; 11 bases agree with TRBD1. The CDR3 has 16 amino acids. J lost 9 bases, V lost 6 bases, and 13 bases had no gene match. The CDR3 DNA sequence: TGTGCCAGCAGCCGGACCGGGACAGGGGGATACGTTGAGCAGTTCTTC. Protein sequence: CASSRTGTGGYVEQFF.

The chain joins TRBV7-2 to TRBJ2-1; D is unresolved. The end of the DNA aligns better with TRBJ2-7, so the J call may be wrong. Germline CDR1 and CDR2: SGHTA and FQGNSA. CDR3 length equals 15 residues. In nucleotides, the CDR3 is TGTGCCAGCAGCTTAGAAGCCCTCTCCTACAATGAGCAGTACTTC. This sequence encodes CASSLEALSYNEQYF.

This clonotype has only a few counts. In DNA, the CDR3 is TGTGCCATCAGTGACGGGGCAGGGGCTAGTTATGGGCAGTACTTC. This translates into CAISDGAGASYGQYF. The rearrangement links TRBV10-3 to TRBJ2-5, with a tentative D call TRBD1 (6 bases). Germline V gene sequence: CDR1 ENHRY, CDR2 SYGVKD. The CDR3 extends over 15 amino acids. Between the trimmed V and J ends, which lost 3 bases and 11 bases, there was a span of 22 bases.

The V gene is TRBV20-1, the J gene TRBJ2-7; D possibly corresponds to TRBD2 (5 bases). Germline CDR1 and CDR2: DFQATT and SNEGSKA (reference sequence). Trimming took 1 base from V and 0 from J, leaving 10 bases between them. The CDR3 is 14 residues long. The CDR3 loop is CSARARGSSYEQYF. Written as DNA, the CDR3 is TGCAGTGCTAGAGCCCGGGGAAGCTCCTACGAGCAGTACTTC.

The chain's CDR3 is CASSYSRDPKSSYEQYF. The CDR3 DNA reads TGTGCCAGCAGTTACTCGAGGGACCCAAAGAGCTCCTACGAGCAGTACTTC. This sequence joins TRBV6-5 and TRBJ2-7, with D possibly called TRBD1 or TRBD2 (5 bases each). Germline CDR1 is MNHEY and CDR2 is SVGAGI. CDR3 length: 17 residues. Trimming took off 0 bases at V and 0 bases at J, with 15 bases between the two ends.

The chain links TRBV3-1 to TRBJ2-7; D unclear. Looked up from germline, CDR1 is LGHDT and CDR2 is YNNKEL (reference sequence). The CDR3 is 14 amino acids. V was pared by 8 bases and J by 2 bases, with 16 bases between. The CDR3 here is CASRAASVPYEQYF. CDR3 sequence (DNA): TGTGCCAGCCGGGCGGCTAGTGTTCCCTACGAGCAGTACTTC.

The gene calls are TRBV12-3 or TRBV12-4 and TRBJ1-2; 8 nucleotides align to TRBD1. The trim removed 4 bases at V and 7 bases at J, leaving 2 bases unmatched. The CDR3 spans 12 residues. CDR3 nucleotide sequence: TGTGCCAGCAGTTCAGGGGGCTGTGGCTACACCTTC. Translated, it gives CASSSGGCGYTF.

The chain links TRBV20-1 to TRBJ1-6, with 7 bases matching TRBD1. V lost 2 bases and J lost 9; bases outside the gene matches: 7. The length of the CDR3 is 14 residues. Germline V gene lookup returns CDR1 DFQATT and CDR2 SNEGSKA (reference sequence). CDR3 bases: TGCAGTGCTAGAAACGGGACAGTCGCTTCACCCCTCCACTTT. Protein sequence: CSARNGTVASPLHF.

This clonotype was seen once. This sequence joins TRBV24-1 and TRBJ2-4; TRBD1 agrees at 8 bases. TRBJ2-7 matches the DNA end more closely, so the J call is doubtful. Per germline, CDR1 KGHDR and CDR2 SFDVKD. The CDR3 covers 15 residues. As DNA, the CDR3 is TGTGCCACCAGTGCCACGGACAGGGCGTATGGCGAGCAGTACTTC. Its protein product is CATSATDRAYGEQYF.

This clonotype was counted between two and nine times. V and J are TRBV28 and TRBJ1-4; D might be TRBD1 (5 bases). The CDR3 is 13 residues long. The germline CDR1 and CDR2 sequences are MDHEN and SYDVKM. Trimming shortened V by 7 bases and J by 8 bases, and 14 bases separated the two germline ends. CDR3 DNA sequence: TGTGCCAGCATGTGGCAGGGCGACGAAAAACTGTTTTTT. It yields the protein CASMWQGDEKLFF.

About this clonotype itself: At one end, the junction sequence differs from germline, possibly due to a read error. The chain employs TRBV6-5 and TRBJ2-1; 10 bases align to TRBD1. Germline V gene data show CDR1 as MNHEY and CDR2 as SVGAGI. CDR3 length: 14 residues. This CDR3 is CAGSYPGTGAEQFF. DNA of the CDR3: TGTGCCGGCAGTTACCCTGGGACAGGGGCAGAGCAGTTCTTC.

As for this clonotype: A read error may account for a junction end that differs from germline. V and J are TRBV6-5 and TRBJ1-4, with 9 bases fitting TRBD1. CDR3 size: 14 residues. Germline CDR1 reads MNHEY; CDR2 reads SVGAGI. CDR3 residues: CVSSRGQGNEKLFF. The CDR3 DNA is TGTGTCAGCAGTCGAGGACAGGGGAACGAAAAACTGTTTTTT.

The chain links TRBV10-3 to TRBJ2-3, with 11 bases identical to TRBD2. Germline-derived CDR1 and CDR2 are ENHRY and SYGVKD. V lost 1 base to trimming and J lost 1 base; unmatched junction nucleotides: 4. This CDR3 comprises 17 residues. CDR3 DNA sequence: TGTGCCATCAGTGAGTGGAGGACTAGCGGGCGCACAGATACGCAGTATTTT. As protein: CAISEWRTSGRTDTQYF.

As DNA, the CDR3 is TGCAGTGCCCCGACGAATACGGGGAATGAGCAGTTCTTC. The encoded protein is CSAPTNTGNEQFF. The chain recombines TRBV20-1 with TRBJ2-1; TRBD2 is a possible D gene (5 bases). V lost 6 bases, J lost 7 bases, and 16 bases lay in between. CDR3 size: 13 residues. The germline V gene has CDR1 DFQATT and CDR2 SNEGSKA (reference sequence).

This chain uses TRBV13 with TRBJ2-7; D not resolved. Per germline, CDR1 PRHDT and CDR2 FYEKMQ (reference sequence). Deletions cut 6 bases from V and 4 bases from J, with 13 bases between. This CDR3 is built from 13 residues. CDR3 amino acids: CASSAWIGYEQYF. The CDR3 DNA reads TGTGCCAGCAGTGCCTGGATTGGGTACGAGCAGTACTTC.

The J gene is TRBJ1-2, the V gene TRBV6-1, with a tentative D call TRBD1 (5 bases). The CDR3 loop spans 11 amino acids. With 2 bases removed from V and 10 bases from J, the gap between germline ends came to 8 bases. Germline V gene data show CDR1 as MNHNS and CDR2 as SASEGT. CDR3 nucleotide sequence: TGTGCCAGCAGTGAACACGGGGCCTACACCTTC. Translation gives CASSEHGAYTF.

The table lists this clonotype with a few counts. This rearrangement joins TRBV7-9 to TRBJ2-4; tentatively, D is TRBD2 (5 bases). Trimming cost V 5 bases and J 0 bases, with 11 bases left between them. The germline gives CDR1 SEHNR, CDR2 FQNEAQ (reference sequence). The CDR3 loop spans 15 amino acids. CDR3 loop: CASSPREGAKNIQYF. CDR3 bases: TGTGCCAGCAGCCCCCGAGAGGGAGCCAAAAACATTCAGTACTTC.

This clonotype was counted only a few times. The V call is TRBV5-1, the J call TRBJ1-1; D unclear. The CDR3 sequence is 13 residues long. Germline V gene sequence: CDR1 SGHRS, CDR2 YFSETQ. The ends were cut back, 6 bases at V and 1 base at J, with 10 bases in the middle. The CDR3: CASTLTPNTEAFF. CDR3 DNA sequence: TGCGCCAGCACCCTAACTCCGAACACTGAAGCTTTCTTT.

This clonotype was seen a handful of times. The chain is built from TRBV5-5 and TRBJ2-3; D tentatively fits TRBD1 or TRBD2 (5 bases each). CDR1 SGHKS and CDR2 YYEKEE come from the germline V gene (reference sequence). The germline V and J ends were trimmed by 1 base and 4 bases, with 13 bases remaining between them. CDR3 length: 15 residues. The CDR3 loop is CASSLRDRPADTQYF. Here the CDR3 DNA reads TGTGCCAGCAGCTTGAGGGACCGCCCGGCAGATACGCAGTATTTT.

The chain combines TRBV4-2 with TRBJ2-6, with TRBD1 identical over 8 bases. The CDR3 runs to 19 residues. Germline CDR1 and CDR2: LGHNA and YNFKEQ. With 4 bases clipped from V and 0 bases from J, the junction kept 11 bases outside the gene matches. Here the CDR3 DNA reads TGTGCCAGCAGCCCCCGAGGACAGGGATCTATCTCTGGGGCCAACGTCCTGACTTTC. This translates into CASSPRGQGSISGANVLTF.

Comments on this clonotype: A much more abundant neighbour one base away suggests this may be a read error. The gene calls are TRBV7-9 and TRBJ2-1, with D maybe TRBD2 (6 bases). The J call may be mistaken, given a closer DNA end match to TRBJ2-7. The CDR3 extends over 15 amino acids. Germline V gene data show CDR1 as SEHNR and CDR2 as FQNEAQ (reference sequence). CDR3 bases: TGTGCCAGCAGCCGGCGGGGCGGTTCCTACAATGAGCAGTACTTC. This translates into CASSRRGGSYNEQYF.

In its sample, this clonotype was seen a few times. The chain employs TRBV2 and TRBJ2-7; 8 bases fit TRBD1. The CDR3 runs to 13 residues. Germline V gene lookup returns CDR1 SNHLY and CDR2 FYNNEI. J was trimmed by 7 bases and V by 4 bases; bases with no gene match: 6. The CDR3 reads CASSVVRGREQYF. The DNA of the CDR3 is TGTGCCAGCAGTGTGGTCAGGGGGCGTGAGCAGTACTTC.